The clone carrying this T cell receptor beta chain was counted many times. The antigen is unknown. This entry is derived from a study of early T cells in non-severe SARS-CoV-2 infection. Study findings and constraints: CD4 and private specificities were missed by VDJdb matching, which favored anti-spike CD8 responses.

TCRdb itself ran the 5' RACE reads through MiXCR, one entry per CDR3 protein. Here the sample spans about 56,000 distinct CDR3 sequences, over 9.5% being singletons. Trimming removed 7 bases at V and 0 bases at J, with 16 bases between. This CDR3 has 17 residues. Germline V CDR1 and CDR2: KGHSH, LQKENI. The chain has TRBV18 and TRBJ2-6; the D gene is possibly TRBD1 (6 bases). The sample was whole blood. This receptor was obtained from an adult who was a healthcare worker with PCR-confirmed SARS-CoV-2 infection or an uninfected control (not recorded which). The DNA for the CDR3 is TGTGCCAGCTTACCGGGACAAAGCCTCTCTGGGGCCAACGTCCTGACTTTC. Its protein product is CASLPGQSLSGANVLTF.